This T cell receptor beta chain originates from a study of T cells in Graves' hyperthyroidism and ophthalmopathy. The study defined stable Graves' hyperthyroidism as no ophthalmopathy progression within 18 months. Diagnostic assessment was based on clinical symptoms, serum thyroxine and TRAb, thyroid ultrasound and orbital computed tomography. The authors obtained PBMCs from around 11 ml of fresh peripheral blood. Germline-derived CDR1 and CDR2 are MNHEY and SVGAGI. The CDR3 loop spans 15 amino acids. V was pared by 2 bases and J by 1 base, with 9 bases between. This clonotype has at least ten counts. Its antigen remains unknown. General study results and limits: The model forecast ophthalmopathy, anticipating it by a median roughly 6.3 months before onset.

It was RNA transcripts that yielded the amplified TCR beta CDR3 regions. First-round RT-PCR targeting the TCR CDR3 was performed with the HTBI primer set. MiXCR, applied by TCRdb to the multiplex PCR reads, yields one record per CDR3 protein. This table has approximately 400,000 distinct CDR3 sequences, 14% to 15% appearing once. J is TRBJ2-1 and V is TRBV6-5; D is ambiguous. This sequence originates from a woman in her 30s with Graves' hyperthyroidism. Material for sequencing was blood. The CDR3 DNA reads as TGTGCCAGCAGTTACCTAACGAGTTCCTACAATGAGCAGTTCTTC. Translation: CASSYLTSSYNEQFF.